The present TCR beta chain was sequenced within a study of shared clonotypes between healthy human individuals. Points from the study as a whole: The naive CD4 repertoires of four donors were compared, and approximately 5% of clonotypes were shared. Generation probabilities of non-shared clonotypes were lower (relative to those shared by all four donors).

Data came from immunoSEQ multiplex PCR; TCRdb stores just in-frame clones and leaves some out. This table holds 2,500,000 or so clones, around nine tenths found once. As to this clone: The antigen is undetermined.

Germline CDR1 and CDR2: SGHRS and YFSETQ. The CDR3 runs 15 residues. The V end lost 5 bases, the J end lost 1 base, and 12 bases lay between the germline ends. This TCR was sampled from a man aged 18 to 30 in good health. V gene TRBV5-1 combines with J gene TRBJ2-2, with a possible D match to TRBD1 (6 bases). Sequenced sample: naive CD4+ T cells sorted from blood. Subset described: CD45RA+ positively selected. The CDR3 reads CASSSLTGNTGELFF. CDR3 nucleotides: TGCGCCAGCAGTTCCTTGACAGGGAACACCGGGGAGCTGTTTTTT.